One sample yielded the 20 T cell receptor beta chains listed below, sequenced in a study of blood T cell repertoires in COVID-19 (dated by TCRdb to 2018 to 2021). The library was produced with the immunoSEQ multiplex PCR assay. TCRdb took over this immuneACCESS table, retaining in-frame rearrangements with V and J assigned. Such tables are incomplete; in checked studies, under half of the missing clones stem from an unresolved V gene, and the remainder is unexplained. This sample gives some 300,000 clones in total; around 90% of them show up just once. The biggest ten clones account for approximately 1% of the sample. Sequenced material: PBMCs or T cells enriched from blood (not recorded which). The receptors were sampled from a woman in her twenties or thirties who had recovered from COVID-19.

The chain employs TRBV27 and TRBJ2-7; no reliable D call. Trimming stripped 7 bases from V and 6 bases from J, with 10 bases between. Looked up from germline, CDR1 is MNHEY and CDR2 is SMNVEV (reference sequence). The length of the CDR3 is 11 residues. The CDR3 sequence is CASTRGVEQYF. The CDR3 DNA reads TGTGCCAGCACCCGAGGCGTCGAGCAGTACTTC.

The chain employs TRBV6-2 or TRBV6-3 and TRBJ1-1; D is undetermined. The germline V and J ends were trimmed by 2 bases and 6 bases, with 13 bases remaining between them. Per germline, CDR1 MNHEY and CDR2 SVGEGT. This CDR3 spans 14 amino acids. CDR3 amino acids: CASSYLEGTAEAFF. DNA of the CDR3: TGTGCCAGCAGTTACCTAGAGGGCACCGCTGAAGCTTTCTTT.

The CDR3 coding sequence is TGTGCCAGCAGACTAACAGGGGTCACTGAAGCTTTCTTT. This translates into CASRLTGVTEAFF. The chain carries TRBV2 and TRBJ1-1; 7 nucleotides line up with TRBD1. The germline gives CDR1 SNHLY, CDR2 FYNNEI. The junction had 5 bases not matched to a gene; V was cut back by 6 bases and J by 4 bases. The CDR3 extends over 13 amino acids. Supplemented by reference TRBV2 and TRBJ1-1, the full variable domain reads EPEVTQTPSHQVTQMGQEVILRCVPISNHLYFYWYRQILGQKVEFLVSFYNNEISEKSEIFDDQFSVERPDGSNFTLKIRSTKLEDSAMYFCASRLTGVTEAFFGQGTRLTVV.

The chain is built from TRBV18 and TRBJ1-6; no firm D call. Looked up from germline, CDR1 is KGHSH and CDR2 is LQKENI. The CDR3 extends over 15 amino acids. The V gene lost 3 bases and the J gene lost 8 bases, with 14 bases spanning the gap. In DNA, the CDR3 is TGTGCCAGCTCACCGATTAATACAATGGATTCACCCCTCCACTTT. Encoded protein: CASSPINTMDSPLHF.

The chain employs TRBV7-8 and TRBJ1-6; 8 nucleotides line up with TRBD1. There are 15 residues in the CDR3. J was trimmed by 9 bases and V by 0 bases; bases with no gene match: 4. CDR1 is SGHVS and CDR2 is FQNEAQ in the germline V gene. CDR3 loop: CASSLAQGGASPLHF. CDR3 in DNA: TGTGCCAGCAGCTTAGCACAGGGGGGGGCTTCACCCCTCCACTTT.

The chain carries TRBV18 and TRBJ2-7; 10 positions match TRBD1. CDR1 is KGHSH and CDR2 is LQKENI in the germline V gene. J lost 6 bases, V lost 0 bases, and 5 bases had no gene match. CDR3 length: 15 residues. The CDR3 reads CASSPPRDRGREQYF. CDR3 nucleotide sequence: TGTGCCAGCTCACCACCGCGGGACAGGGGTCGCGAGCAGTACTTC.

The chain uses TRBV7-2 and TRBJ2-7; 9 nucleotides agree with TRBD1. CDR3 length: 15 amino acids. The J segment lost 4 bases and the V segment lost 4 bases, leaving 8 bases of the junction unmatched. Germline V gives CDR1 SGHTA, CDR2 FQGNSA. DNA for the CDR3: TGTGCCAGCAGCTCTACCGGGACAGGGATTTACGAGCAGTACTTC. The encoded protein is CASSSTGTGIYEQYF.

A few counts support this clone. The chain combines TRBV7-3 with TRBJ2-6, with 9 bases that match TRBD1. After removal of 4 bases from V and 1 base from J, the junction contained 11 bases not matched to a gene. Germline-derived CDR1 and CDR2 are SGHTA and FQGTGA. The CDR3 length is 19 residues. The CDR3 region is CASSSQGAIGLSGANVLTF. In DNA, the CDR3 is TGTGCCAGCAGCTCACAGGGGGCAATTGGATTGTCTGGGGCCAACGTCCTGACTTTC.

V usage is TRBV2 and J usage is TRBJ1-5; possible D gene TRBD1, 6 bases. Germline V gene data show CDR1 as SNHLY and CDR2 as FYNNEI. The CDR3 has 15 residues. Trimming cost V 5 bases and J 1 base, with 12 bases left between them. CDR3 in DNA: TGTGCCAGCAGTTGGGGGCAGGGCAGCAATCAGCCCCAGCATTTT. Translating it yields CASSWGQGSNQPQHF.

This sequence joins TRBV28 and TRBJ1-2; 9 nucleotides line up with TRBD1. V trimming: 6 bases; J trimming: 6 bases; junction bases outside the gene matches: 8. Germline loops: CDR1 MDHEN, CDR2 SYDVKM. The CDR3 has 14 residues. CDR3 region: CASSKPGQGDGYTF. CDR3 DNA sequence: TGTGCCAGCAGCAAGCCGGGACAGGGAGATGGCTACACCTTC.

The V and J genes are TRBV3-1 (or the pseudogene TRBV3-2) and TRBJ2-7; D is possibly TRBD2 (6 bases). CDR1 LGHDT and CDR2 YNNKEL come from the germline V gene (reference sequence). The CDR3 runs to 12 residues. Trimming cost V 3 bases and J 7 bases, with 10 bases left between them. The CDR3 reads CASSQLGGEQYF. The CDR3 DNA reads as TGTGCCAGCAGCCAGCTTGGGGGGGAGCAGTACTTC.

CDR3 sequence (DNA): TGTGCCAGCAGCTTAGCCTCAGGGTCCGAGCAGTACTTC. Residues: CASSLASGSEQYF. The J gene is TRBJ2-7, the V gene TRBV11-3, with a weak D call TRBD1 (5 bases). The germline gives CDR1 SGHNT, CDR2 YENEEA. The CDR3 has 13 residues. The V end lost 1 base, the J end lost 6 bases, and 10 bases lay between the germline ends.

This chain uses TRBV27 with TRBJ2-3, with 10 bases fitting TRBD1. After removal of 5 bases from V and 5 bases from J, the junction contained 10 bases not matched to a gene. CDR3 length: 16 residues. Germline assignment: CDR1 MNHEY and CDR2 SMNVEV (reference sequence). The CDR3 loop reads CASSEKTGQGRDTQYF. DNA of the CDR3: TGTGCCAGCAGTGAGAAGACGGGACAGGGGAGAGATACGCAGTATTTT.

The J gene is TRBJ2-1, the V gene TRBV7-9; D gene ambiguous. This CDR3 is 12 amino acids long. Trimming left V 2 bases short and J 3 bases short, with 2 bases between. Germline V lookup: CDR1 SEHNR, CDR2 FQNEAQ (reference sequence). CDR3 in amino acids: CASSLRYNEQFF. The DNA for the CDR3 is TGTGCCAGCAGCTTACGCTACAATGAGCAGTTCTTC.

The rearrangement joins TRBV28 to TRBJ1-5; D may be TRBD1 (5 bases). The V gene's germline CDR1 is MDHEN and CDR2 SYDVKM. V lost 4 bases to trimming and J lost 0 bases, with 13 bases between them. The CDR3 has 16 amino acids. The CDR3 reads CASSSHSGNSNQPQHF. CDR3 DNA: TGTGCCAGCAGTTCACACTCAGGGAATAGCAATCAGCCCCAGCATTTT.

The J gene is TRBJ2-7, the V gene TRBV14; D is unclear. Per germline, CDR1 SGHDN and CDR2 FVKESK. This CDR3 has 15 amino acids. Trimming left V 1 base short and J 1 base short, with 11 bases between. DNA of the CDR3: TGTGCCAGCAGCCAAGGGGCCGGCAGGTCCTACGAGCAGTACTTC. Translating it yields CASSQGAGRSYEQYF.

CDR3 coding DNA: TGTGCCTGGACCTGGACAGGGGAAATTGGCTACACCTTC. It codes for CAWTWTGEIGYTF. This chain links TRBV30 with TRBJ1-2, with TRBD1 matching over 9 bases. Germline V lookup: CDR1 GTSNPN, CDR2 SVGIG (reference sequence). The CDR3 extends over 13 amino acids. The ends lost 4 bases at V and 7 bases at J; junction bases unmatched: 7.

The chain couples TRBV15 to TRBJ2-1; 10 bases are shared with TRBD2. V lost 0 bases to trimming and J lost 4 bases; unmatched junction nucleotides: 6. The CDR3 totals 17 residues. From germline, CDR1 is LNHNV and CDR2 YYDKDF (reference sequence). CDR3 sequence: CATSREGPTSGYNEQFF. CDR3 DNA: TGTGCCACCAGCAGAGAAGGGCCGACTAGCGGGTACAATGAGCAGTTCTTC.

This chain links TRBV18 with TRBJ2-3; perhaps TRBD1 as D (6 bases). V was clipped by 1 base and J by 7 bases, with 18 bases between them. The CDR3 covers 16 residues. CDR1 is KGHSH and CDR2 is LQKENI in the germline V gene. CDR3 residues: CASSPLGGGSANTQYF. DNA of the CDR3: TGTGCCAGCTCACCACTTGGGGGCGGGTCCGCGAATACGCAGTATTTT.

The chain couples TRBV11-2 to TRBJ2-2; D uncertain. This CDR3 spans 12 amino acids. V lost 6 bases, J lost 13 bases, and 15 bases lay in between. Germline-derived CDR1 and CDR2 are SGHAT and FQNNGV. This CDR3 is CASRVKQYGLFF. CDR3 sequence (DNA): TGTGCCAGCAGGGTTAAACAGTACGGGCTGTTTTTT.